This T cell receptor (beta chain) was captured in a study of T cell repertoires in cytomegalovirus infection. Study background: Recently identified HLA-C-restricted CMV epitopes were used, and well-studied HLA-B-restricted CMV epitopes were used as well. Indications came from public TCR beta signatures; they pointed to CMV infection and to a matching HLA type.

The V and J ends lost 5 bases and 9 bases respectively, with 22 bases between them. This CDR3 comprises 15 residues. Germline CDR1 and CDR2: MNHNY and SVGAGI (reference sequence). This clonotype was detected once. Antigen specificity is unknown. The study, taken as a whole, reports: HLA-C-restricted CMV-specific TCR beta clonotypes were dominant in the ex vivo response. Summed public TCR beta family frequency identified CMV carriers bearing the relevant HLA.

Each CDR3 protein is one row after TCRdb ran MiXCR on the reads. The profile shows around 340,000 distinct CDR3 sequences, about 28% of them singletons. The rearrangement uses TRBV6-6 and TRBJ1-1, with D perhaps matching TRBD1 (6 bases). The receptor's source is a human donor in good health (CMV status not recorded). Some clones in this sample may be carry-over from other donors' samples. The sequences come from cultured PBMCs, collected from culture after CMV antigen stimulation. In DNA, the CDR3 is TGTGCCAGCAGTCCGCAGACAGGATCCATCGGGAAAGCTTTCTTT. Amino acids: CASSPQTGSIGKAFF.